This T cell receptor beta chain originates from a study of T cells in Graves' hyperthyroidism and ophthalmopathy. Amplification of TCR beta CDR3 regions was performed using RNA transcripts as template. The study used the HTBI primer set for a first-round RT-PCR of the TCR CDR3. TCRdb ran MiXCR on the multiplex PCR reads and lists one entry per CDR3 protein. The table has roughly 530,000 distinct CDR3 sequences, about a sixth seen once. Study-level results: The authors' 13 V-J model separated ophthalmopathy from stable hyperthyroidism. Most thyroid-expanded clonotypes above 0.001 were also found in blood.

Criteria for exclusion of patients were uncontrolled infection, other autoimmune disease, pregnancy or lactation. This clonotype was seen at least ten times. Antigen: not known. The V and J ends lost 1 base and 0 bases respectively, with 11 bases between them. CDR1 is SEHNR and CDR2 is FQNEAQ in the germline V gene (reference sequence). CDR3 size: 16 residues. The specimen sequenced was blood. The TCR sequence derives from a woman under 30 with Graves' ophthalmopathy. The V and J genes are TRBV7-9 and TRBJ2-3; weak D call: TRBD1 (6 bases). The CDR3 coding sequence is TGTGCCAGCAGCTTAGAACAGGGCTGGAGCACAGATACGCAGTATTTT. Its translation is CASSLEQGWSTDTQYF. The variable domain in full, with the rest retrieved from reference TRBV7-9 and TRBJ2-3, is DTGVSQNPRHKITKRGQNVTFRCDPISEHNRLYWYRQTLGQGPEFLTYFQNEAQLEKSRLLSDRFSAERPKGSFSTLEIQRTEQGDSAMYLCASSLEQGWSTDTQYFGPGTRLTVL.